This T cell receptor (beta chain) originates from a study of blood T cell repertoires in COVID-19. Germline CDR1 reads SGHAT; CDR2 reads FQNNGV. The V end was cut by 0 bases, the J end by 2 bases, with 8 bases between. The CDR3 is 14 residues long. Clones were sequenced by immunoSEQ multiplex PCR, and TCRdb holds only the in-frame ones, with some missing. Of around 81,000 clones in the sample, almost 85% are singletons; the top ten hold roughly 7.3%. The rearrangement joins TRBV11-2 to TRBJ2-7; D remains unclear. This TCR came from a human donor in a cohort sampled during active COVID-19. Source material: peripheral blood. The CDR3: CASSLDWLAYEQYF. The CDR3 bases are TGTGCCAGCAGCTTAGATTGGCTAGCCTACGAGCAGTACTTC.